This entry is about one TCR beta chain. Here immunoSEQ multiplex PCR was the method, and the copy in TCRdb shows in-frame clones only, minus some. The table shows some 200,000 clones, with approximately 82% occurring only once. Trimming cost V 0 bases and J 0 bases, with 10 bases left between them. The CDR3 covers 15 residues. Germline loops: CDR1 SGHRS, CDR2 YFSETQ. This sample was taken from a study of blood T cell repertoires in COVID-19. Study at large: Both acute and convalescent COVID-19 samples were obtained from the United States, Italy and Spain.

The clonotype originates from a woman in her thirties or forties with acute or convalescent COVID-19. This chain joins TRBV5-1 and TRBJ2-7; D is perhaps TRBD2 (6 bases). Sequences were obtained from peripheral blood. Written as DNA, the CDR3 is TGCGCCAGCAGCTTGGAGGCGGGAAGCTCCTACGAGCAGTACTTC. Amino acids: CASSLEAGSSYEQYF.